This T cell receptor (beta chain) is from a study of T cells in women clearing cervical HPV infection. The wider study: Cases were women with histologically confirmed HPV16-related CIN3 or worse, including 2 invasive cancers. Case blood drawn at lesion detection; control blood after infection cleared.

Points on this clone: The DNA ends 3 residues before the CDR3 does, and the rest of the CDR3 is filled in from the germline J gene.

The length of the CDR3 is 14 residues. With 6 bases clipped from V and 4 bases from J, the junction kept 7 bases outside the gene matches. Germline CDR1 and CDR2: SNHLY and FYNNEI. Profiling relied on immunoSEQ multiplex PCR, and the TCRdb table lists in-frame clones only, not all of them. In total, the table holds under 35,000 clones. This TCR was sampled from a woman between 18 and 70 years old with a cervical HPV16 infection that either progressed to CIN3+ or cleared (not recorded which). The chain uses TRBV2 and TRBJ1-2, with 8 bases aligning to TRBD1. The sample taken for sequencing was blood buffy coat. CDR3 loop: CASSGRDRTYGYTF. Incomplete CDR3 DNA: TGTGCCAGCAGCGGCCGGGACAGGACCTATGGC.